Described below is a single T cell receptor beta chain sequence and its context. In its sample, this clonotype was seen once. Its antigen is currently not known. No base qualities exist here, and no much larger clone lies one base off it. V is cut back by 2 bases and J by 1 base, with 3 bases in the junction unmatched. CDR1 is given as SQVTM and CDR2 as ANQGSEA, both from the germline V gene. CDR3 length: 15 amino acids, cysteine to phenylalanine. Left in the record is the CDR3 DNA by itself, 45 bases read in frame from the first base. The entry originates in a study of post-analysis software for immune sequencing data (dated by TCRdb to between 2015 and 2016). The study in broad terms: Disease courses on record covered relapsing-remitting, secondary progressive and progressive-relapsing multiple sclerosis, though some patients had no subtype annotation. The patient repertoires were set against ten to eleven previously published healthy control repertoires from donors whose ages ranged from about 6 to 27 years. A subset of samples was prepared in parallel using single-end sample barcoding, then pooled and co-amplified after Illumina adapter ligation. Beyond this particular receptor, the publication reports: Compared with controls, multiple sclerosis patients had significantly lower normalized Chao1 diversity, a finding suggesting substantial peripheral T-cell clonal expansion. The control group was slightly older than the multiple sclerosis patient group. Patients showed significantly higher frequencies than controls for a few TRBV segments, among them TRBV5-6, TRBV5-1 and TRBV20-1. Direct clustering with F measure revealed strong co-clustering of samples prepared in the same batch, which led to a batch-effect correction.

Library generation was performed with PCR. The sample was run on an Illumina HiSeq 2500. Unique molecular identifiers were incorporated into TCR beta cDNA libraries to reduce PCR and sequencing biases. Approximately 500,000 cDNA molecules were obtained for every 1 to 10 million input T cells, so each molecule roughly corresponded to one T cell. Patient libraries were prepared and sequenced with the same protocol used for the earlier healthy control dataset. Within a given batch, samples were prepared together, multiplexed and sequenced on the same HiSeq lane. On the authors' methods: Raw barcoded reads were processed with MIGEC, discarding single-read molecular identifier groups before consensus assembly and CDR3 extraction. VDJtools was used for post-analysis of the clonotype tables, and diversity was normalized by down-sampling every dataset to the size of the smallest sample. Repertoire overlap clustering matched CDR3 amino acid but not nucleotide sequences to correct batch-related cross-sample contamination. Starting from the raw public reads, TCRdb applied fastp trimming at Q25, assembled clones with MiXCR and retained in-frame beta chains. Entries that share a CDR3 protein sequence are merged under the most common genes and DNA. TCRdb, rather than the study authors, made the V and J calls. A total of roughly 650,000 distinct CDR3 sequences appear in this sample, more than 50% of them only once. Approximately 10% of the sample is in the top ten clones.

To demonstrate the VDJtools post-analysis software, the study profiled TCR beta repertoires from the peripheral blood of under 15 young patients with multiple sclerosis. The patients with multiple sclerosis were children and adolescents between roughly 6 and 17 years of age. The receptor's source is a girl aged 2-10 years with multiple sclerosis. The sequence links TRBV29-1 to TRBJ2-5; 11 central nucleotides agree with TRBD2. Source material: blood. The CDR3 protein: CSVESSGRPQETQYF. The bases read TGCAGCGTTGAATCTAGCGGGAGGCCCCAAGAGACCCAGTACTTC. Reference TRBV29-1 and TRBJ2-5 proteins supply the regions before and after the CDR3; the full variable domain is: SAVISQKPSRDICQRGTSLTIQCQVDSQVTMMFWYRQQPGQSLTLIATANQGSEATYESGFVIDKFPISRPNLTFSTLTVSNMSPEDSSIYLCSVESSGRPQETQYFGPGTRLLVL.